This T cell receptor beta chain appears in the sequencing data of a study of T cell changes during pregnancy in multiple sclerosis. Produced via immunoSEQ multiplex PCR; TCRdb's table is partial and in-frame only. The table shows around 66,000 clones, with 91% occurring only once. From germline, CDR1 is SGHNT and CDR2 YYREEE (reference sequence). V was clipped by 4 bases and J by 6 bases; unmatched bases: 5. The CDR3 has 13 residues. Sequences were derived from peripheral blood, sampled in the third trimester of pregnancy. This clonotype was obtained from a female donor in good health, enrolled as a control in a pregnancy study. The chain links TRBV5-4 to TRBJ1-1, with 8 bases aligning to TRBD1. Here the CDR3 reads CASSPGQGAEAFF. The CDR3 DNA reads TGTGCCAGCAGCCCAGGACAGGGAGCTGAAGCTTTCTTT.